The T cell receptor (beta chain) under discussion was sequenced for a study of cytomegalovirus exposure and HLA in healthy donors. A multiplex PCR was run with 60 Vbeta primers and 13 Jbeta primers. Authors' processing steps: In a later analysis, 70 million to 80 million unique TCR beta chains included roughly 11 million shared by two or more donors. Only in-frame clones appear in the TCRdb table, and some are missing; sequencing was by immunoSEQ multiplex PCR. The D gene and trimming were derived from the DNA, and the V and J assignments and clone size from that table. The data contain hundreds of thousands of clones, approximately 85% of them singletons. General study points: The study recorded 164 TCR beta chains that were cytomegalovirus-associated.

As to this clone: Its antigen is currently unknown.

The CDR3 has 20 residues. The V gene end was trimmed by 1 base and the J gene end by 0 bases; junction bases not matched to a gene: 9. The germline V gene encodes CDR1 LNHNV and CDR2 YYDKDF (reference sequence). The chain uses TRBV15 and TRBJ2-1; 13 bases match TRBD2. The source is a girl aged 2 to 10 in good health and CMV-seronegative. Specimen: PBMCs. CDR3 loop: CATSRGVLAGGSSSYNEQFF. The CDR3 DNA follows: TGTGCCACCAGCAGAGGTGTACTAGCGGGAGGGTCTAGCTCCTACAATGAGCAGTTCTTC.